This entry lists 32 T cell receptor beta chains sequenced from one sample in a study of T-cell memory formation after mild COVID-19. TCRdb reprocessed the 5' RACE reads via MiXCR and lists one record per CDR3 protein. The sample yields roughly 250,000 distinct CDR3 sequences, about 17% seen once. The sample was PBMCs or a T cell subset sorted from them (not recorded which). The receptors were gathered from a man in his late teens or twenties who had mild COVID-19 (a few samples of this study predate the infection). Cell type and time point are not known.

This clonotype occurred a few times. J is TRBJ2-1 and V is TRBV4-1; perhaps TRBD2 as D (5 bases). Germline V CDR1 and CDR2: MGHRA, YSYEKL. The CDR3 runs 15 residues. V lost 4 bases, J lost 8 bases, and 18 bases lay in between. The CDR3 sequence is CASSPRAVRNDEQFF. CDR3 coding DNA: TGCGCCAGCAGCCCGAGAGCGGTAAGAAACGATGAGCAGTTCTTC.

This clonotype was observed a handful of times. The rearrangement links TRBV9 to TRBJ2-7, with TRBD1 as a possible D gene (6 bases). With 0 bases removed from V and 3 bases from J, the gap between germline ends came to 13 bases. The germline V gene encodes CDR1 SGDLS and CDR2 YYNGEE. This CDR3 has 15 amino acids. The CDR3 coding sequence is TGTGCCAGCAGCGTAGCTGTGACAGGTTACTACGAGCAGTACTTC. It codes for CASSVAVTGYYEQYF.

The chain recombines TRBV7-3 with TRBJ1-6; D ambiguous. CDR1 and CDR2 from the germline V gene are SGHTA and FQGTGA. Trimming took 2 bases from V and 7 from J, leaving 12 bases between them. The CDR3 loop spans 15 amino acids. The CDR3 bases are TGTGCCAGCAGCTTATATGTGGGCCTAAATTCACCCCTCCACTTT. Amino acid sequence: CASSLYVGLNSPLHF.

This clonotype was detected only a few times. The genes are TRBV7-8 and TRBJ1-5; D ambiguous. The CDR3 is 13 residues long. In germline, CDR1 is SGHVS, CDR2 FQNEAQ. V was trimmed by 3 bases and J by 6 bases, leaving 9 bases between them. Here the CDR3 reads CASSFSGAQPQHF. DNA for the CDR3: TGTGCCAGCAGCTTTTCAGGAGCTCAGCCCCAGCATTTT. Full variable domain (outside the CDR3, taken from reference TRBV7-8 and TRBJ1-5): GAGVSQSPRYKVAKRGQDVALRCDPISGHVSLFWYQQALGQGPEFLTYFQNEAQLDKSGLPSDRFFAERPEGSVSTLKIQRTQQEDSAVYLCASSFSGAQPQHFGDGTRLSIL.

The table lists this clonotype with a few counts. The chain has TRBV5-5 and TRBJ1-1, with D maybe TRBD1 (6 bases). Looked up from germline, CDR1 is SGHKS and CDR2 is YYEKEE (reference sequence). This CDR3 is 15 amino acids long. The V gene lost 3 bases and the J gene lost 1 base, with 13 bases spanning the gap. The CDR3, as DNA: TGTGCCAGCAGCTCCAGGACAGCGGGGAACACTGAAGCTTTCTTT. It codes for CASSSRTAGNTEAFF.

This clonotype has only a few counts. This chain connects TRBV5-4 to TRBJ2-1, with D tentatively TRBD1 (5 bases). Trimming stripped 0 bases from V and 8 bases from J, with 6 bases between. Looked up from germline, CDR1 is SGHNT and CDR2 is YYREEE (reference sequence). CDR3 size: 12 residues. The CDR3 spells CASSLARDEQFF. CDR3 nucleotides: TGTGCCAGCAGCTTGGCCAGGGATGAGCAGTTCTTC.

The chain links TRBV6-2 or TRBV6-3 to TRBJ2-1; D gene unclear. The CDR3 length is 11 residues. Trimming cost V 1 base and J 9 bases, with 4 bases left between them. CDR1 is MNHEY, CDR2 SVGEGT, per germline. The CDR3 nucleotides are TGTGCCAGCAGTTACTGGCGTGAGCAGTTCTTC. It codes for CASSYWREQFF.

This clonotype has just a few counts. The chain has TRBV9 and TRBJ2-3; 10 nucleotides line up with TRBD2. Germline loops: CDR1 SGDLS, CDR2 YYNGEE. This CDR3 is built from 14 residues. The J segment lost 5 bases and the V segment lost 3 bases, leaving 3 bases of the junction unmatched. The CDR3 bases are TGTGCCAGCAGCGGGACTAGCGGCGAAGATACGCAGTATTTT. Translated: CASSGTSGEDTQYF.

The rearrangement links TRBV20-1 to TRBJ1-2, with TRBD1 as a possible D gene (5 bases). V lost 2 bases to trimming and J lost 4 bases, with 14 bases between them. Germline V gene data show CDR1 as DFQATT and CDR2 as SNEGSKA (reference sequence). The CDR3 consists of 14 residues. CDR3 sequence (DNA): TGCAGTGCTAGACCTCCGGGACTTGGCTATGGCTACACCTTC. Translating it yields CSARPPGLGYGYTF.

In its sample, this clonotype was seen a few times. This rearrangement joins TRBV4-1 to TRBJ1-4, with 8 bases matching TRBD1. This CDR3 contains 14 residues. After removal of 5 bases from V and 8 bases from J, the junction contained 7 bases not matched to a gene. Per germline, CDR1 MGHRA and CDR2 YSYEKL. The CDR3 DNA sequence: TGCGCCAGCAGCGAAGGACAGGGTTCCGAAAAACTGTTTTTT. Amino acids: CASSEGQGSEKLFF.

The CDR3 spells CASSSARDYNEQFF. The CDR3 DNA reads as TGCGCCAGCAGCTCGGCAAGGGACTACAATGAGCAGTTCTTC. The chain recombines TRBV5-1 with TRBJ2-1; no firm D call. From germline, CDR1 is SGHRS and CDR2 YFSETQ. The ends were cut back, 3 bases at V and 3 bases at J, with 10 bases in the middle. The CDR3 extends over 14 amino acids.

This clonotype has a handful of counts. The chain has TRBV3-1 and TRBJ2-3; D call uncertain. The CDR3 loop spans 14 amino acids. V was trimmed by 2 bases and J by 3 bases, leaving 9 bases between them. The germline gives CDR1 LGHDT, CDR2 YNNKEL (reference sequence). In DNA, the CDR3 is TGTGCCAGCAGCCAAAGCAGTGAGACAGATACGCAGTATTTT. It encodes CASSQSSETDTQYF.

This chain connects TRBV5-6 to TRBJ1-2, with 9 bases aligning to TRBD1. The CDR3 contains 15 residues. Germline V lookup: CDR1 SGHDT, CDR2 YYEEEE. The junction had 11 bases not matched to a gene; V was cut back by 5 bases and J by 6 bases. CDR3 amino acids: CASSETGGLRNGYTF. CDR3 DNA: TGTGCCAGCAGTGAAACAGGGGGCCTAAGAAATGGCTACACCTTC.

This sequence joins TRBV18 and TRBJ1-5, with D perhaps TRBD1 (6 bases). Germline CDR1 KGHSH, CDR2 LQKENI. Trimming pared 6 bases from V and 5 bases from J, leaving 17 bases between. The CDR3 covers 15 residues. The CDR3 loop reads CASSPDGGLYQPQHF. The CDR3 DNA reads TGTGCCAGCTCCCCCGACGGGGGGCTTTATCAGCCCCAGCATTTT.

This sequence joins TRBV20-1 and TRBJ2-7; D call uncertain. Germline values: CDR1 DFQATT, CDR2 SNEGSKA (reference sequence). CDR3 length equals 13 residues. The V and J ends lost 6 bases and 1 base respectively, with 13 bases between them. CDR3 in DNA: TGCAGTGCACTCAGGTCCCAGTCCTACGAGCAGTACTTC. Translation gives CSALRSQSYEQYF.

This clonotype came up a few times. V and J are TRBV24-1 and TRBJ1-2; D remains ambiguous. Germline values: CDR1 KGHDR, CDR2 SFDVKD. Trimming shortened V by 2 bases and J by 4 bases, and 7 bases separated the two germline ends. The CDR3 is 13 residues long. CDR3 in amino acids: CATSDSNSYGYTF. DNA of the CDR3: TGTGCCACCAGTGATTCTAACTCCTATGGCTACACCTTC.

This sequence joins TRBV5-6 and TRBJ2-2; the D gene is possibly TRBD2 (5 bases). The germline V gene encodes CDR1 SGHDT and CDR2 YYEEEE. Trimming shortened V by 0 bases and J by 2 bases, and 11 bases separated the two germline ends. CDR3 length equals 16 residues. The CDR3 DNA follows: TGTGCCAGCAGCTTGGCCCGGGAACTAAACACCGGGGAGCTGTTTTTT. Amino acid sequence: CASSLARELNTGELFF.

This clonotype was observed a single time. CDR3 in amino acids: CASSYAGLNTEAFF. CDR3 sequence (DNA): TGTGCCAGCAGTTACGCAGGCTTGAACACTGAAGCTTTCTTT. The rearrangement joins TRBV6-2 or TRBV6-3 to TRBJ1-1; D ambiguous. CDR3 length equals 14 residues. V lost 2 bases, J lost 0 bases, and 7 bases lay in between. Looked up from germline, CDR1 is MNHEY and CDR2 is SVGEGT.

This clonotype was found a few times. The chain combines TRBV7-2 with TRBJ1-2, with a possible D match to TRBD1 (5 bases). This CDR3 has 14 residues. Looked up from germline, CDR1 is SGHTA and CDR2 is FQGNSA. V lost 2 bases and J lost 4, with 11 bases in between. The chain's CDR3 is CASSLHEGPYGYTF. Written as DNA, the CDR3 is TGTGCCAGCAGCTTACATGAGGGGCCCTATGGCTACACCTTC.

This clonotype was seen only a few times. The chain is built from TRBV20-1 and TRBJ2-7; 9 bases line up with TRBD1. CDR1 and CDR2 (germline): DFQATT, SNEGSKA (reference sequence). The CDR3 sequence is 15 residues long. V gave up 1 base and J gave up 2 bases; unmatched junction bases: 6. As DNA, the CDR3 is TGCAGTGCTAGAGCGGGACAGGGTATTACCTACGAGCAGTACTTC. Translated, it gives CSARAGQGITYEQYF.

This clonotype showed up just a few times. This rearrangement joins TRBV7-6 to TRBJ1-2; D may be TRBD1 (5 bases). Germline V lookup: CDR1 SGHVS, CDR2 FNYEAQ. The CDR3 sequence is 15 residues long. V was cut by 1 base and J by 8 bases, with 17 bases left in between. This CDR3 is CASSLGRSGLGGYTF. CDR3 nucleotide sequence: TGTGCCAGCAGCTTAGGACGGTCGGGGCTCGGAGGCTACACCTTC.

In this sample, this clonotype turned up many times. The CDR3 sequence is CASSPGGEGYEQYV. The CDR3 DNA reads as TGTGCCAGCTCACCGGGAGGGGAGGGATATGAGCAGTACGTC. The J gene is TRBJ2-7, the V gene TRBV18; 7 nucleotides agree with TRBD2. The CDR3 is 14 amino acids. In germline, CDR1 is KGHSH, CDR2 LQKENI. The V segment lost 3 bases and the J segment 7 bases; nucleotides outside the gene matches: 9.

The V gene is TRBV24-1, the J gene TRBJ2-1; 9 positions match TRBD2. The CDR3 is 16 residues long. Per the germline V gene, CDR1 is KGHDR and CDR2 is SFDVKD. V was clipped by 2 bases and J by 2 bases; unmatched bases: 3. The CDR3 bases are TGTGCCACCAGTGATTCGGGACTAGCCCCCTACAATGAGCAGTTCTTC. Residues: CATSDSGLAPYNEQFF.

This clonotype was counted only a few times. CDR3 DNA sequence: TGTGCCAGCAGGGACTATAGCACAGATACGCAGTATTTT. It translates to CASRDYSTDTQYF. This chain joins TRBV28 and TRBJ2-3; D is possibly TRBD2 (6 bases). CDR1 is MDHEN and CDR2 is SYDVKM in the germline V gene. The CDR3 is 13 residues long. Trimming stripped 6 bases from V and 0 bases from J, with 7 bases between.

The chain uses TRBV12-3 or TRBV12-4 and TRBJ1-2; D gene uncertain. This CDR3 region has 12 residues. Trimming removed 4 bases from V and 8 bases from J, with 11 bases in between. The CDR3 DNA follows: TGTGCCAGCAGTTCCAGGAAACCCGGCTACACCTTC. Encoded protein: CASSSRKPGYTF.

The chain is built from TRBV29-1 and TRBJ2-5; TRBD1 agrees at 8 bases. The trim removed 8 bases at V and 1 base at J, leaving 9 bases unmatched. This CDR3 comprises 14 residues. Germline V gives CDR1 SQVTM, CDR2 ANQGSEA. The CDR3 sequence is CSTGQGGSQETQYF. The CDR3 nucleotides are TGCAGCACCGGACAGGGTGGGTCCCAAGAGACCCAGTACTTC.

The table lists this clonotype with a few counts. The genes are TRBV4-3 and TRBJ2-1; possible D gene TRBD2, 7 bases. The V gene lost 3 bases and the J gene lost 8 bases, with 35 bases spanning the gap. Per germline, CDR1 LGHNA and CDR2 YSLEER. The CDR3 runs to 21 residues. CDR3 in DNA: TGCGCCAGCAGCCAGGAACCCCCCTCAAGGGGCGGGGGCCGTCAGAAACATGAGCAGTTCTTC. Amino acid sequence: CASSQEPPSRGGGRQKHEQFF.

The chain employs TRBV19 and TRBJ1-5, with a possible D match to TRBD1 (6 bases). Germline V gene lookup returns CDR1 LNHDA and CDR2 SQIVND (reference sequence). The CDR3 runs to 15 residues. With 7 bases removed from V and 0 bases from J, the gap between germline ends came to 13 bases. The CDR3 region is CASTPRGLSNQPQHF. CDR3 nucleotide sequence: TGTGCCAGTACCCCACGGGGGCTTAGCAATCAGCCCCAGCATTTT.

This clonotype was recorded at least ten times. This chain joins TRBV7-3 and TRBJ2-6; D gene unclear. From germline, CDR1 is SGHTA and CDR2 FQGTGA. The CDR3 spans 15 residues. V was trimmed by 2 bases and J by 2 bases, leaving 7 bases between them. CDR3 loop: CASSLPGTGANVLTF. CDR3 DNA sequence: TGTGCCAGCAGCTTACCGGGTACTGGGGCCAACGTCCTGACTTTC.

The rearrangement uses TRBV12-3 or TRBV12-4 and TRBJ1-1, with no clear D. This CDR3 has 14 amino acids. Trimming stripped 6 bases from V and 3 bases from J, with 14 bases between. The CDR3 loop reads CASSSYSSHTEAFF. The CDR3 DNA follows: TGTGCCAGCAGCTCCTATTCGAGTCACACTGAAGCTTTCTTT.

This clonotype was observed many times. This chain links TRBV5-1 with TRBJ1-1; the D is unclear. The germline V gene encodes CDR1 SGHRS and CDR2 YFSETQ. V lost 0 bases and J lost 0, with 3 bases in between. The CDR3 spans 13 residues. Written as DNA, the CDR3 is TGCGCCAGCAGCTTGGGGATGAACACTGAAGCTTTCTTT. Encoded protein: CASSLGMNTEAFF.

V gene TRBV18 combines with J gene TRBJ1-3; D is uncertain. Trimming took 2 bases from V and 2 from J, leaving 7 bases between them. Per germline, CDR1 KGHSH and CDR2 LQKENI. This CDR3 region has 14 residues. For the CDR3, the DNA is TGTGCCAGCTCACCAGGAGTTCCTGGAAACACCATATATTTT. Its protein is CASSPGVPGNTIYF.